This section outlines one TCR beta chain sequence together with its context. The sample is drawn from a study of CXCR3-negative and CXCR3-positive naive CD8 T cells. About the study: The TRB read total, approximately 150 million, broke down to about 1.5 +/- 0.3 million reads per library.

5' RACE with UMI labels generated the TRB cDNA libraries. TCRdb reprocessed the 5' RACE reads; each CDR3 protein has one entry and no DNA is given. The sample holds 6,500 to 7,000 distinct CDR3 sequences. CDR1 and CDR2 (germline): ENHRY, SYGVKD. The CDR3 runs 11 residues. The sample consisted of naive CXCR3- CD8+ T cells from blood. Subset of the sample: CD45RO-CCR7+CD27+CD95- naive CD8+ T cells lacking CXCR3 (TNR3-). This sequence was found in a human donor in good health. Some clones in this sample may be carry-over from other donors' samples. V and J are TRBV10-3 and TRBJ2-1. CDR3 protein: CAISEPNEQFF.